This T cell receptor (beta chain) comes out of a study of blood T cell repertoires in COVID-19 (dated by TCRdb to between 2020 and 2021). About the full investigation: The collaborator samples originated in the United States, Italy and Spain and spanned the acute and convalescent phases of COVID-19. Sample metadata almost always included a de-identified subject ID, COVID-19 status, age in years and sex. A freely available public database, intended as a resource for researchers studying the immune response to SARS-CoV-2, is where the repertoires were released. The samples were drawn from the first 160 participants of the ongoing ImmuneRACE study and from some 1,300 subjects provided by 6 global collaborators. Deeply sampled blood TCRbeta repertoires from subjects exposed to, actively infected with, or recovered from COVID-19 were included in the dataset. Where HLA class I and class II types were available, the types were taken from metadata supplied by the sample provider, not from assay-based typing. The prospective study material was composed of cDNA or gDNA derived from T cells, B-cell-depleted T cells, or PBMCs.

TCRbeta CDR3 regions were amplified from genomic DNA by means of the immunoSEQ Assay, a bias-controlled multiplex PCR. Per the authors' processing: Within the assay, amplification of reference gene primers was used to estimate how many nucleated cells each sample contained. To quantify the absolute abundance of each unique TCRbeta CDR3 rearrangement, sequence reads were collapsed and filtered. For each sample, productive Simpson clonality was calculated as the square root of Simpson's diversity index across productive rearrangements. Held by TCRdb, this immuneACCESS table contains in-frame sequences only and omits some clones. Under half of the omission traces to an unresolved V gene where checked; the cause of the rest is unknown. V and J calls and clone size come straight from that table; D and trimming were deduced from the DNA. The sample data list around 130,000 clones, and around 83% of these were observed just once. The top ten constitute almost 9% of the sample.

Cut back by 10 bases and 0 bases, the V and J ends lie 13 bases apart. Measured from the cysteine to the phenylalanine, the CDR3 is 13 residues long. CDR3 DNA only is kept here, 39 bases in frame from base 1. According to the germline V gene, CDR1 reads ENHRY and CDR2 reads SYGVKD. This clone was found a few times. No cognate antigen has been identified for it. No clone much larger than this one lies a single base away; base qualities are absent. One collaborating source in Seattle enrolled patients while the patients were actively infected and followed the patients over time throughout the course of disease. Collaborating institutions collected whole blood in K2EDTA tubes following their own protocols. Collaborator samples were shipped for TCRbeta analysis as frozen whole blood, isolated PBMCs, or DNA extracted from either sample type. Results and caveats for the whole study, not just this receptor: How much clinical and demographic metadata was included differed by source and by participant, and the metadata was provided uncurated.

Here the chain combines TRBV10-3 and TRBJ2-7, and possibly TRBD2, on 6 matching bases. Sequencing used peripheral blood. The receptor was isolated from a man aged 30 to 45 with COVID-19, enrolled during active disease. Here is the DNA: TGTGCCACGAGCGGAGGGAGCTCCTACGAGCAGTACTTC. This sequence encodes CATSGGSSYEQYF.